The 8 T cell receptor beta chains given below trace back to one sample, sequenced in a study of control samples from healthy donors and cancer patients. Profiled with immunoSEQ multiplex PCR; TCRdb holds only in-frame clones, not every one. This table holds more than 100,000 clones, roughly nine tenths found once. Sample: PBMCs. These TCRs come from a man aged 45-60 years with head and neck cancer.

The table lists this clone with a few counts. The gene calls are TRBV11-3 and TRBJ2-2, with TRBD1 identical over 8 bases. Germline-derived CDR1 and CDR2 are SGHNT and YENEEA. CDR3 length: 16 amino acids. J was trimmed by 1 base and V by 5 bases; bases with no gene match: 6. The CDR3 DNA is TGTGCCAGCAGCCCTAGAGACAGGGGGAACACCGGGGAGCTGTTTTTT. It codes for CASSPRDRGNTGELFF.

The chain joins TRBV9 to TRBJ1-3; 8 bases are a match to TRBD1. V was pared by 4 bases and J by 4 bases, with 19 bases of the junction left unmatched. CDR1 and CDR2 from the germline V gene are SGDLS and YYNGEE. The length of the CDR3 is 19 residues. The CDR3 sequence: CASSLPMNPPTGEGNTIYF. The CDR3 DNA reads as TGTGCCAGCAGCCTACCAATGAATCCCCCGACAGGGGAAGGAAACACCATATATTTT. Combining the CDR3 with reference TRBV9 and TRBJ1-3 gives the whole variable domain DSGVTQTPKHLITATGQRVTLRCSPRSGDLSVYWYQQSLDQGLQFLIQYYNGEERAKGNILERFSAQQFPDLHSELNLSSLELGDSALYFCASSLPMNPPTGEGNTIYFGEGSWLTVV.

The chain is built from TRBV28 and TRBJ2-1; TRBD1 matches at 9 bases. The germline V gene encodes CDR1 MDHEN and CDR2 SYDVKM. V lost 6 bases to trimming and J lost 0 bases; unmatched junction nucleotides: 9. The CDR3 sequence is 17 residues long. CDR3 sequence reads: CASSLFRGQGSYNEQFF. The CDR3 nucleotides read TGTGCCAGCAGCTTGTTCCGGGGACAGGGCTCCTACAATGAGCAGTTCTTC.

The table lists this clone with a count of one. At one of its ends the junction is not consistent with the germline gene, which may arise from a read error. Written as DNA, the CDR3 is TGTGCCGGCAGTTTAAAGGACGTCTATGGCTACACCTTC. Translating it yields CAGSLKDVYGYTF. The chain employs TRBV28 and TRBJ1-2; no clear D. This CDR3 spans 13 amino acids. From germline, CDR1 is MDHEN and CDR2 SYDVKM.

The CDR3 region is CASSLGTGDKFF. CDR3 in DNA: TGTGCCAGCAGCTTAGGGACAGGGGACAAGTTCTTC. V usage is TRBV11-2 and J usage is TRBJ2-1; 9 bases line up with TRBD1. The CDR3 runs 12 residues. V dropped 1 base and J dropped 14; count of bases not matched to a gene: 3. Germline lookup yields CDR1 SGHAT and CDR2 FQNNGV.

The chain recombines TRBV11-2 with TRBJ2-7, with D unclear. Germline assignment: CDR1 SGHAT and CDR2 FQNNGV. V lost 3 bases, J lost 3 bases, and 6 bases lay in between. CDR3 size: 12 residues. CDR3 region: CASSFYDYEQYF. The CDR3 DNA reads as TGTGCCAGCAGCTTTTACGACTACGAGCAGTACTTC.

The chain uses TRBV2 and TRBJ1-1, with 9 bases matching TRBD1. This CDR3 spans 14 amino acids. Per the germline V gene, CDR1 is SNHLY and CDR2 is FYNNEI. V dropped 5 bases and J dropped 5; count of bases not matched to a gene: 6. The CDR3: CASSYTGGQTEAFF. CDR3 DNA: TGTGCCAGCAGTTACACAGGGGGCCAGACTGAAGCTTTCTTT.

This clone has only one observation. Here the CDR3 reads CASSARESGGYNEQFF. Written as DNA, the CDR3 is TGTGCCAGCAGCGCCCGGGAAAGCGGGGGGTACAATGAGCAGTTCTTC. The gene calls are TRBV9 and TRBJ2-1; 9 positions agree with TRBD2. The CDR3 has 16 residues. CDR1 and CDR2 from the germline V gene are SGDLS and YYNGEE. V dropped 3 bases and J dropped 4; count of bases not matched to a gene: 8.